The present T cell receptor beta chain was sequenced within a study of blood T cell repertoires in COVID-19. Turning to the study itself: The cDNA or gDNA used as material had been derived from T cells, B-cell-depleted T cells, or PBMCs.

Sequencing used immunoSEQ multiplex PCR; TCRdb keeps in-frame clones, though not all of them. The top ten clones hold around 8.3% of a sample with under 200,000 clones, 65% to 90% of them seen once. Trimming took 1 base from V and 4 from J; bases not matched to a gene: 8. The CDR3 consists of 15 residues. Germline V gene lookup returns CDR1 GTSNPN and CDR2 SVGIG (reference sequence). The J gene is TRBJ1-1, the V gene TRBV30, with 8 positions matching TRBD1. The source material was peripheral blood. This receptor was taken from a man in his fifties or sixties with acute or convalescent COVID-19. The CDR3 DNA follows: TGTGCCTGGAGTGGGGGCAGGGGGCTTGGCACTGAAGCTTTCTTT. Translating gives CAWSGGRGLGTEAFF.